This record concerns one T cell receptor (beta chain) sequence. Sequencing used immunoSEQ multiplex PCR; TCRdb keeps in-frame clones, though not all of them. The sample includes some 50,000 clones, around 60% seen only once; the top ten take about 27%. This sample is drawn from a study of cytotoxic CD8 clonotypes in ibrutinib-treated CLL. Germline-derived CDR1 and CDR2 are LNHDA and SQIVND (reference sequence). V lost 1 base to trimming and J lost 2 bases, with 9 bases between them. The CDR3 is made up of 14 amino acids. V and J are TRBV19 and TRBJ2-7; TRBD1 or TRBD2 may be the D gene (5 bases each). The sample here was PBMCs, taken after 24 months of ibrutinib treatment. This TCR derives from a human donor with chronic lymphocytic leukemia. The DNA of the CDR3 is TGTGCCAGTAGTATAGCGGGGCGAACCTACGAGCAGTACTTC. It codes for CASSIAGRTYEQYF.